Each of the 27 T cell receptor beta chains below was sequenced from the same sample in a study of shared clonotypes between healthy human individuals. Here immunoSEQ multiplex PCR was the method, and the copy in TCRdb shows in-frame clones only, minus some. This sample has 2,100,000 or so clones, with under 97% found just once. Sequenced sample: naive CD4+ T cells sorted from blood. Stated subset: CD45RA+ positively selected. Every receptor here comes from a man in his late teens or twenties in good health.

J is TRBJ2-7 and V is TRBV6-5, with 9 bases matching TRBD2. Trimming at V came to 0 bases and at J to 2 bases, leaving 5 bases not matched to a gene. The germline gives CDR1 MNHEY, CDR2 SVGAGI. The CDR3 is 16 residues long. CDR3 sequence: CASSYSASGDTYEQYF. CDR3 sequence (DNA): TGTGCCAGCAGTTACTCGGCTAGCGGGGACACCTACGAGCAGTACTTC.

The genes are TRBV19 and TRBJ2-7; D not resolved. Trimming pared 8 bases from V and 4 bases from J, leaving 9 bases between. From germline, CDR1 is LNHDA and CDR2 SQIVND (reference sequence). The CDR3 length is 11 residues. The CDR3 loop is CASADGYEQYF. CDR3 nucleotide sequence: TGTGCCAGTGCGGACGGATACGAGCAGTACTTC.

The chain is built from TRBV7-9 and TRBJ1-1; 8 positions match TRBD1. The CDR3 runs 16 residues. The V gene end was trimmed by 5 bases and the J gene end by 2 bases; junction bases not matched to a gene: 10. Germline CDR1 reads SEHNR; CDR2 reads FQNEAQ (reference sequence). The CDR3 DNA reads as TGTGCCAGCAGCGGAGCCGGGACAGGAGATAACACTGAAGCTTTCTTT. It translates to CASSGAGTGDNTEAFF.

CDR3: CASRNTGSSYEQYF. DNA for the CDR3: TGTGCCAGCCGAAACACAGGGAGCTCCTACGAGCAGTACTTC. This chain joins TRBV6-5 and TRBJ2-7, with D maybe TRBD1 (6 bases). The CDR3 sequence is 14 residues long. The germline CDR1 and CDR2 sequences are MNHEY and SVGAGI. V shed 8 bases and J shed 0 bases, with 14 bases lying between them.

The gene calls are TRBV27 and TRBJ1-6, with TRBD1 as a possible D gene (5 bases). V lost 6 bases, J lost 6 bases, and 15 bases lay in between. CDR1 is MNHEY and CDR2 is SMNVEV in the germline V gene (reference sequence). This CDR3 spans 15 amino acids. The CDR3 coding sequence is TGTGCCAGCAGCCCGGCGGGCAGGGTTAATTCACCCCTCCACTTT. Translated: CASSPAGRVNSPLHF.

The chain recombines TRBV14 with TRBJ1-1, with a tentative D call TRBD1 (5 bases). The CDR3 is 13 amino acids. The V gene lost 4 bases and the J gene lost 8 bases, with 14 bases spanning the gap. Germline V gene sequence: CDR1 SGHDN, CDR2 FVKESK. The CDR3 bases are TGTGCCAGCAGCCGTTTGAGGGGCGAGGAAGCTTTCTTT. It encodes CASSRLRGEEAFF.

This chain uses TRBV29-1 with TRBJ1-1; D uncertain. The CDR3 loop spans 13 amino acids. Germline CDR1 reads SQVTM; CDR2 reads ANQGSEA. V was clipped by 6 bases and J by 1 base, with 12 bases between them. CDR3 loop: CSVRAGWNTEAFF. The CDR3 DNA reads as TGCAGCGTGCGGGCCGGGTGGAACACTGAAGCTTTCTTT.

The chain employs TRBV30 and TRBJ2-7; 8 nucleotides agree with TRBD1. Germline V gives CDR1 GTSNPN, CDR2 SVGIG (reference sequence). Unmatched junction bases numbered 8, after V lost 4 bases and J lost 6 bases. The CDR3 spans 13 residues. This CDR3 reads CAWTRDRSIEQYF. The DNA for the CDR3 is TGTGCCTGGACCCGGGACAGGTCCATCGAGCAGTACTTC.

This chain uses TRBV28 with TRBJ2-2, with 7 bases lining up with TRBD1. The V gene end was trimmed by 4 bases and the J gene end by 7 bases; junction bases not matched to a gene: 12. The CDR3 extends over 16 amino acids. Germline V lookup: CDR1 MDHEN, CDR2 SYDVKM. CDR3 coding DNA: TGTGCCAGCAGTTCCTACAGGGGTATACCCGGCGGGGAGCTGTTTTTT. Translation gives CASSSYRGIPGGELFF.

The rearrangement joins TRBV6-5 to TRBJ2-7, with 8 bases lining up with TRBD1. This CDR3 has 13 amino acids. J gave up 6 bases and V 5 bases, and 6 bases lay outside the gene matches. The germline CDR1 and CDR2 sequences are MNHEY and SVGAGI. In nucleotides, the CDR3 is TGTGCCAGCAGTGGTGGGACAGGCCGCGAGCAGTACTTC. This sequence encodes CASSGGTGREQYF.

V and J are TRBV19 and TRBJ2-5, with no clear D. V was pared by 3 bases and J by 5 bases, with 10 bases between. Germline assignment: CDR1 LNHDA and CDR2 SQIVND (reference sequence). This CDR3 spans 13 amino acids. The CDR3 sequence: CASSIHIPETQYF. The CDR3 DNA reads TGTGCCAGTAGTATCCACATCCCCGAGACCCAGTACTTC.

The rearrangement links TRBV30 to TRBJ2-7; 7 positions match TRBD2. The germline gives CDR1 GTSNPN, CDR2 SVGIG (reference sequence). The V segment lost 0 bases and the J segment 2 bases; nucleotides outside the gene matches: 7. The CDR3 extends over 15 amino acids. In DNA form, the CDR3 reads TGTGCCTGGAGTGTAGGGACTAATCGTCCCTACGAGCAGTACTTC. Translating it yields CAWSVGTNRPYEQYF. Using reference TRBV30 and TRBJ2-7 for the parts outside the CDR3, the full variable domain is SQTIHQWPATLVQPVGSPLSLECTVEGTSNPNLYWYRQAAGRGLQLLFYSVGIGQISSEVPQNLSASRPQDRQFILSSKKLLLSDSGFYLCAWSVGTNRPYEQYFGPGTRLTVT.

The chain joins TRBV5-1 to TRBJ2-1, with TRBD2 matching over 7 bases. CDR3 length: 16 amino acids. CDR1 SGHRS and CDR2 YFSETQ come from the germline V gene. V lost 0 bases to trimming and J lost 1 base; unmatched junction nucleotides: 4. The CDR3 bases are TGCGCCAGCAGCTTGGGGTTCGGGAGGTCCTACAATGAGCAGTTCTTC. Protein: CASSLGFGRSYNEQFF.

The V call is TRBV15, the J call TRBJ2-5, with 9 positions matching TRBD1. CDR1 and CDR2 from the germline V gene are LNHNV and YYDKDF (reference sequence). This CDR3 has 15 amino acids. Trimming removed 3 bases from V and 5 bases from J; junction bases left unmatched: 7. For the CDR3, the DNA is TGTGCCACCAGCAGGTCCCCTGGGACAGGGGAGACCCAGTACTTC. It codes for CATSRSPGTGETQYF.

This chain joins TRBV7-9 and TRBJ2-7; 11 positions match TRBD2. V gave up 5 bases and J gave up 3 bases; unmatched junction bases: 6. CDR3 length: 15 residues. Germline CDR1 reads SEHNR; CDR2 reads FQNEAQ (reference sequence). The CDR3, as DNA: TGTGCCAGCAGCAAGGGACTAGCGGACTTCTACGAGCAGTACTTC. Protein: CASSKGLADFYEQYF.

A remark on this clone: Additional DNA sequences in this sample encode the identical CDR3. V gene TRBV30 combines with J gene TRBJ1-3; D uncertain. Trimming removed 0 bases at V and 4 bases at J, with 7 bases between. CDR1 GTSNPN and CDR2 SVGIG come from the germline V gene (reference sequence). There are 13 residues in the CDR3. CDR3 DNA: TGTGCCTGGAGTGTACGTCGAGGAAACACCATATATTTT. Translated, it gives CAWSVRRGNTIYF. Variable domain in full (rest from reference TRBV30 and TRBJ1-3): SQTIHQWPATLVQPVGSPLSLECTVEGTSNPNLYWYRQAAGRGLQLLFYSVGIGQISSEVPQNLSASRPQDRQFILSSKKLLLSDSGFYLCAWSVRRGNTIYFGEGSWLTVV.

The CDR3 bases are TGTGCCAGTAGTCCCGGAGGGGGACAGGGAACCTACGAGCAGTACTTC. This codes for CASSPGGGQGTYEQYF. The V and J genes are TRBV19 and TRBJ2-7, with 9 positions matching TRBD1. Germline CDR1 and CDR2: LNHDA and SQIVND (reference sequence). V lost 5 bases and J lost 2; bases outside the gene matches: 10. The CDR3 totals 16 residues.

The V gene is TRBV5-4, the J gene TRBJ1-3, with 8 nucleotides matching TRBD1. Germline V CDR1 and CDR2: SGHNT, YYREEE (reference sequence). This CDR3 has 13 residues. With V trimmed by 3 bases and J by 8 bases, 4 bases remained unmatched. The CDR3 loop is CASSSTGVDTIYF. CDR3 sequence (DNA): TGTGCCAGCAGCTCGACAGGGGTGGACACCATATATTTT.

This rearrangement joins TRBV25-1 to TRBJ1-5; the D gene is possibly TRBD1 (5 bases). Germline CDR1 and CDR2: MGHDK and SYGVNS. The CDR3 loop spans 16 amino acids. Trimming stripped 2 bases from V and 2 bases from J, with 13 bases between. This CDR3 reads CASSETSLGGNQPQHF. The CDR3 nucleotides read TGTGCCAGCAGTGAAACCAGCCTAGGGGGCAATCAGCCCCAGCATTTT.

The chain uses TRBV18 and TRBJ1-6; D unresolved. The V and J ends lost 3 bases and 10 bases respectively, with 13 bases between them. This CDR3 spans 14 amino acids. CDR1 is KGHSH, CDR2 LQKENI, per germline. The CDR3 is CASSPNGVPSPLHF. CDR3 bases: TGTGCCAGCTCACCGAACGGGGTCCCATCACCCCTCCACTTT.

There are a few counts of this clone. CDR3 sequence (DNA): TGCAGCGTTCCGCGAGAGACAAACAGCGAACTTCTGCCGTTTTCACCCCTCCACTTT. Protein sequence: CSVPRETNSELLPFSPLHF. The V gene is TRBV29-1, the J gene TRBJ1-6; D gene ambiguous. Germline CDR1 is SQVTM and CDR2 is ANQGSEA. The CDR3 sequence is 19 residues long. V gave up 5 bases and J gave up 9 bases, with 32 bases separating them.

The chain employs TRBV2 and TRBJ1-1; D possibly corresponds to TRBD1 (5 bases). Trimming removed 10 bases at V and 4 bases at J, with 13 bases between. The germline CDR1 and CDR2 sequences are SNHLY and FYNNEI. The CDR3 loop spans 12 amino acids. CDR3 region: CAIHGGSTEAFF. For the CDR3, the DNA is TGTGCCATCCACGGGGGGAGCACTGAAGCTTTCTTT.

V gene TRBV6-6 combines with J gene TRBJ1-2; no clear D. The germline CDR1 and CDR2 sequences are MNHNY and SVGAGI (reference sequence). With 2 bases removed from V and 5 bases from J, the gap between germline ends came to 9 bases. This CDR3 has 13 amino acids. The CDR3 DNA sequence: TGTGCCAGCAGTTACGTGTCAGCGTATGGCTACACCTTC. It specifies CASSYVSAYGYTF.

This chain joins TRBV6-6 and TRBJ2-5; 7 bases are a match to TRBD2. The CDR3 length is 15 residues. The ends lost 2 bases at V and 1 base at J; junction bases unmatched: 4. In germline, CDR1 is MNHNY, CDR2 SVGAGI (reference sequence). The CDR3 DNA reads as TGTGCCAGCAGTTACCCCTGGGAGGGCCAAGAGACCCAGTACTTC. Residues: CASSYPWEGQETQYF.

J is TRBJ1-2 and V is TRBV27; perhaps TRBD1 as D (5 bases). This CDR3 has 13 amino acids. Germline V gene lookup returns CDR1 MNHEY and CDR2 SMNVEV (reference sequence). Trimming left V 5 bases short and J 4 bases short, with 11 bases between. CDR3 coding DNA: TGTGCCAGCAGTGCCGTGGGGACCTATGGCTACACCTTC. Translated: CASSAVGTYGYTF.

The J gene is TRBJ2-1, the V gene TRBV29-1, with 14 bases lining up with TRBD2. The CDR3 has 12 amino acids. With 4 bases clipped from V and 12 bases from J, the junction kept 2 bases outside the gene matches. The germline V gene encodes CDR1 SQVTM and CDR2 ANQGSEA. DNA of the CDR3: TGCAGCGTTGCGACTAGCGGGGGGGCGCAGTTCTTC. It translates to CSVATSGGAQFF.

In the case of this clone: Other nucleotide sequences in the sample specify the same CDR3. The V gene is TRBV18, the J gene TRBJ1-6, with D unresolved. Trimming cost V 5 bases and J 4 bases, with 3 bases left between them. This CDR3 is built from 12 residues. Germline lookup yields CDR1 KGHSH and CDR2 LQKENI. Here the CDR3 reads CASSTYNSPLHF. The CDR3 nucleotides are TGTGCCAGCTCAACATATAATTCACCCCTCCACTTT.